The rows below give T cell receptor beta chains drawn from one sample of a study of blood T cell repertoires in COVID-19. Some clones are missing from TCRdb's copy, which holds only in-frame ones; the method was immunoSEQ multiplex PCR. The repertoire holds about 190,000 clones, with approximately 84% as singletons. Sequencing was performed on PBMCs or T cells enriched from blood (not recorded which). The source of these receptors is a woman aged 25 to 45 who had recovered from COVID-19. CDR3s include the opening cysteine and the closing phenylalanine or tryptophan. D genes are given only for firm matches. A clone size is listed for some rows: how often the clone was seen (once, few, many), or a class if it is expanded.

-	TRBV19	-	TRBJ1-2	CASSISGAYGYTF	TGTGCCAGTAGTATTTCAGGGGCCTATGGCTACACCTTC
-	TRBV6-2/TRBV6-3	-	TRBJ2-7	CASSHRRGGQQYF	TGTGCCAGCAGTCACCGCAGAGGAGGACAGCAGTACTTC
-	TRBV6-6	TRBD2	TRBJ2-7	CASSLAPDEQYF	TGTGCCAGCTCACTAGCGCCGGACGAGCAGTACTTC
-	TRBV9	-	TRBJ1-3	CASSAQGTGNTIYF	TGTGCCAGCAGCGCTCAGGGTACTGGAAACACCATATATTTT
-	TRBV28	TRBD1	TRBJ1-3	CASSSLGGQNNTIYF	TGTGCCAGCAGTTCCTTGGGGGGACAGAACAACACCATATATTTT
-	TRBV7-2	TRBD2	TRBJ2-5	CASSLRAGGTQYF	TGTGCCAGCAGCTTAAGAGCGGGGGGGACCCAGTACTTC
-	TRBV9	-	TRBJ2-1	CASSVADSSYNEQFF	TGTGCCAGCAGCGTCGCCGATAGCTCCTACAATGAGCAGTTCTTC
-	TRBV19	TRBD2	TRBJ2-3	CASSISGVLDTQYF	TGTGCCAGTAGTATTAGCGGGGTTCTGGATACGCAGTATTTT
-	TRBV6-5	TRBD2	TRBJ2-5	CASSLSAGVGETQYF	TGTGCCAGCAGTTTATCAGCGGGAGTAGGGGAGACCCAGTACTTC
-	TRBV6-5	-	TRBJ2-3	CASSQITDTQYF	TGTGCCAGCAGTCAGATTACAGATACGCAGTATTTT
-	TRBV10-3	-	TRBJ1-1	CAISEKHSDTEAFF	TGTGCCATCAGTGAGAAACACAGTGACACTGAAGCTTTCTTT
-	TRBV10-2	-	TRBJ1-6	CATGLTGFNSPLHF	TGCGCCACCGGGTTGACAGGCTTTAATTCACCCCTCCACTTT
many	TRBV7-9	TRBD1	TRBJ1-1	CASSLQQGANTEAFF	TGTGCCAGCAGCCTCCAACAGGGGGCAAACACTGAAGCTTTCTTT
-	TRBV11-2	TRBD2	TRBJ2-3	CASSFLTSGRASTDTQYF	TGTGCCAGCAGCTTCCTGACTAGCGGGAGGGCTAGCACAGATACGCAGTATTTT
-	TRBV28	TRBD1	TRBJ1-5	CASSFYRDRVYQPQHF	TGTGCCAGCAGTTTTTACCGGGACAGGGTCTATCAGCCCCAGCATTTT
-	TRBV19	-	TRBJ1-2	CASIGENNYGYTF	TGTGCCAGTATCGGGGAAAACAACTATGGCTACACCTTC
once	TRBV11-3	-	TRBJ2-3	CASSLEAGSDTQYF	TGTGCCAGCAGCTTAGAGGCAGGGTCAGATACGCAGTATTTT
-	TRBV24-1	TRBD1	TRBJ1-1	CATLRQGGTEAFF	TGTGCCACCCTTAGACAGGGAGGCACTGAAGCTTTCTTT
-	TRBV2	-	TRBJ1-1	CASSLRTAIVTEAFF	TGTGCCAGCAGCCTCAGGACAGCAATTGTCACTGAAGCTTTCTTT
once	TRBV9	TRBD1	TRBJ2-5	CASSAMTGGLETQYF	TGTGCCAGCAGCGCAATGACAGGGGGCTTGGAGACCCAGTACTTC
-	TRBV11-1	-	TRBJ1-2	CASSLDRNYGYTF	TGTGCCAGCAGCTTAGACAGGAACTATGGCTACACCTTC
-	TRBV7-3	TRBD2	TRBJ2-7	CASRLSGSPPYEQYF	TGTGCCAGCAGACTGAGCGGGAGCCCTCCGTACGAGCAGTACTTC
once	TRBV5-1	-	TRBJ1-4	CASSYTGKENEKLFF	TGCGCCAGCAGCTACACAGGGAAAGAAAATGAAAAACTGTTTTTT
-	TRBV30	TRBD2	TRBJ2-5	CAWSVAGQQTQYF	TGTGCCTGGAGTGTAGCGGGGCAACAGACCCAGTACTTC
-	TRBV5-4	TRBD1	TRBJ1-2	CASSSSGGAIGYTF	TGTGCCAGCAGCTCTTCAGGGGGCGCGATCGGCTACACCTTC
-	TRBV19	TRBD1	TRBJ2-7	CASSSAGGWYEQYF	TGTGCCAGTAGTAGCGCAGGGGGTTGGTACGAGCAGTACTTC
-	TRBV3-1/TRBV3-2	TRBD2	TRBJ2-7	CASSQRAVGGRSYEQYF	TGTGCCAGCAGCCAAAGAGCTGTTGGCGGGAGGTCATACGAGCAGTACTTC
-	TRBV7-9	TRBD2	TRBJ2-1	CASSSTSGGAHEQFF	TGTGCCAGCAGCTCGACTAGCGGGGGGGCTCATGAGCAGTTCTTC
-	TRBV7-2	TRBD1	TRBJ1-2	CASSRQGDYGYTF	TGTGCCAGCAGCCGTCAGGGGGACTATGGCTACACCTTC
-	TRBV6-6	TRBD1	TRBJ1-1	CASSSALDSDRGEAFF	TGTGCCAGCAGTTCAGCCCTGGACAGCGACAGGGGTGAAGCTTTCTTT
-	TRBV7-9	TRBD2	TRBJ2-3	CASSGGTSGSTDTQYF	TGTGCCAGCAGCGGTGGGACTAGCGGTAGCACAGATACGCAGTATTTT
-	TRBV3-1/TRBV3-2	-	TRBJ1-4	CASSGPGVTNEKLFF	TGTGCCAGCAGCGGCCCGGGGGTGACTAATGAAAAACTGTTTTTT
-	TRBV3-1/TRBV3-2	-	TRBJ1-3	CASSQHSSGNTIYF	TGTGCCAGCAGCCAGCACAGCTCTGGAAACACCATATATTTT
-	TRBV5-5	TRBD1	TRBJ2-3	CASSAGTGATDTQYF	TGTGCCAGCAGCGCCGGGACAGGGGCCACAGATACGCAGTATTTT